Shown below are 3 T cell receptor beta chains from a single sample sequenced in a study of cytomegalovirus exposure and HLA in healthy donors. Only in-frame clones appear in the TCRdb table, and some are missing; sequencing was by immunoSEQ multiplex PCR. The sample holds 110,000 or so clones, roughly 84% seen once. The source material was PBMCs. These receptors originate from a woman aged 18-29 years in good health and CMV-seronegative.

This sequence joins TRBV5-1 and TRBJ2-3; 10 positions match TRBD2. The CDR3 consists of 15 residues. Germline CDR1 SGHRS, CDR2 YFSETQ. Losses at the gene ends were 0 bases for V and 4 bases for J; bases not matched to a gene: 2. The CDR3 loop is CASSLVLAGADTQYF. CDR3 nucleotide sequence: TGCGCCAGCAGCTTGGTGCTAGCGGGGGCAGATACGCAGTATTTT.

The chain is built from TRBV5-4 and TRBJ2-1; 8 bases fit TRBD2. This CDR3 has 17 residues. Looked up from germline, CDR1 is SGHNT and CDR2 is YYREEE (reference sequence). With 0 bases clipped from V and 0 bases from J, the junction kept 5 bases outside the gene matches. The DNA for the CDR3 is TGTGCCAGCAGCTTGGTGGCCGGGGGGGCCTCCTACAATGAGCAGTTCTTC. Translating gives CASSLVAGGASYNEQFF. Together with reference TRBV5-4 and TRBJ2-1, the CDR3 gives the full variable domain: ETGVTQSPTHLIKTRGQQVTLRCSSQSGHNTVSWYQQALGQGPQFIFQYYREEENGRGNFPPRFSGLQFPNYSSELNVNALELDDSALYLCASSLVAGGASYNEQFFGPGTRLTVL.

The chain joins TRBV19 to TRBJ1-2, with TRBD1 matching 9 bases. The junction had 6 bases not matched to a gene; V was cut back by 5 bases and J by 8 bases. The length of the CDR3 is 13 residues. Germline CDR1 is LNHDA and CDR2 is SQIVND (reference sequence). CDR3 protein: CASSSRTGVGYTF. Written as DNA, the CDR3 is TGTGCCAGTAGTTCTCGGACAGGGGTCGGCTACACCTTC.